This TCR beta chain was recovered during a study of T cell changes during pregnancy in multiple sclerosis. Deletions cut 1 base from V and 5 bases from J, with 22 bases between. The CDR3 spans 18 residues. Germline CDR1 and CDR2: KGHSH and LQKENI. Only in-frame clones appear in the TCRdb table, and some are missing; sequencing was by immunoSEQ multiplex PCR. The table records just under 35,000 clones, roughly 90% of them present only once. Sequences were derived from peripheral blood, sampled in the second trimester of pregnancy. The chain joins TRBV18 to TRBJ2-3; tentatively, D is TRBD2 (6 bases). This receptor was taken from a female donor in good health, enrolled as a control in a pregnancy study. Here the CDR3 reads CASSPRTSAGPRGDTQYF. CDR3 nucleotides: TGTGCCAGCTCACCACGGACCTCGGCGGGGCCCCGTGGAGATACGCAGTATTTT.